The 13 T cell receptor beta chains listed next were all sequenced from one sample in a study of blood T cell repertoires in COVID-19. Some clones are missing from TCRdb's copy, which holds only in-frame ones; the method was immunoSEQ multiplex PCR. The sample shows 95,000 to 110,000 clones, roughly four fifths of them seen only once. The sample taken for sequencing was peripheral blood. The receptors were gathered from a man aged 60 to 69 with acute or convalescent COVID-19.

The J gene is TRBJ1-1, the V gene TRBV30, with D possibly matching TRBD1 (6 bases). This CDR3 contains 13 residues. Germline V CDR1 and CDR2: GTSNPN, SVGIG (reference sequence). Trimming took off 4 bases at V and 2 bases at J, with 11 bases between the two ends. The CDR3 DNA reads as TGTGCCTGGACCAGGGGTCAAAACACTGAAGCTTTCTTT. It encodes CAWTRGQNTEAFF. The whole variable domain, remainder taken from reference TRBV30 and TRBJ1-1, is SQTIHQWPATLVQPVGSPLSLECTVEGTSNPNLYWYRQAAGRGLQLLFYSVGIGQISSEVPQNLSASRPQDRQFILSSKKLLLSDSGFYLCAWTRGQNTEAFFGQGTRLTVV.

V is TRBV4-1 and J is TRBJ2-3, with a possible D match to TRBD1 (6 bases). From germline, CDR1 is MGHRA and CDR2 YSYEKL. This CDR3 contains 14 residues. V was trimmed by 1 base and J by 6 bases, leaving 11 bases between them. CDR3 nucleotide sequence: TGCGCCAGCAGCCAAGCACAGGGTTGGGATACGCAGTATTTT. Residues: CASSQAQGWDTQYF.

This clone has a handful of counts. This sequence joins TRBV30 and TRBJ2-1, with D perhaps TRBD2 (7 bases). The CDR3 contains 14 residues. The germline V and J ends were trimmed by 3 bases and 4 bases, with 13 bases remaining between them. Looked up from germline, CDR1 is GTSNPN and CDR2 is SVGIG (reference sequence). As DNA, the CDR3 is TGTGCCTGGAGAGGGGGGGGAGGGTACAATGAGCAGTTCTTC. Protein sequence: CAWRGGGGYNEQFF.

V gene TRBV5-1 combines with J gene TRBJ2-7; 8 nucleotides match TRBD1. This CDR3 comprises 13 residues. V shed 4 bases and J 3 bases; nucleotides not matched to a gene: 3. CDR1 SGHRS and CDR2 YFSETQ come from the germline V gene. As DNA, the CDR3 is TGCGCCAGCAGCACGGGGACAGGCTACGAGCAGTACTTC. Translated, it gives CASSTGTGYEQYF.

This clone is a singleton in its sample. V is TRBV6-5 and J is TRBJ2-3; 9 bases align to TRBD2. Trimming cost V 5 bases and J 2 bases; bases outside gene matches: 5. Germline CDR1 and CDR2: MNHEY and SVGAGI. CDR3 length: 15 amino acids. CDR3 nucleotide sequence: TGTGCCAGCAGTCCAGCGGGGGGCACCACAGATACGCAGTATTTT. Its protein product is CASSPAGGTTDTQYF.

This chain connects TRBV5-1 to TRBJ1-2; TRBD1 agrees at 8 bases. The J segment lost 0 bases and the V segment lost 3 bases, leaving 7 bases of the junction unmatched. CDR3 length equals 16 residues. CDR1 and CDR2 from the germline V gene are SGHRS and YFSETQ. The CDR3 reads CASSSGQGHTNYGYTF. CDR3 in DNA: TGCGCCAGCAGCTCTGGACAGGGCCACACTAACTATGGCTACACCTTC.

The chain links TRBV7-2 to TRBJ2-3; perhaps TRBD1 as D (6 bases). With 1 base removed from V and 3 bases from J, the gap between germline ends came to 17 bases. The germline CDR1 and CDR2 sequences are SGHTA and FQGNSA. The CDR3 is 17 amino acids. CDR3 DNA: TGTGCCAGCAGCTTAGGGACTTACAGGGTTTCAACAGATACGCAGTATTTT. Translation: CASSLGTYRVSTDTQYF.

This clone was seen a handful of times. The genes are TRBV29-1 and TRBJ2-1; a weak D match, TRBD2 (5 bases). Germline V gene data show CDR1 as SQVTM and CDR2 as ANQGSEA. CDR3 length equals 12 residues. V dropped 5 bases and J dropped 6 bases, with 11 bases sitting between them. CDR3 loop: CSVLGSLNEQFF. Here the CDR3 DNA reads TGCAGCGTTCTGGGGAGTCTCAATGAGCAGTTCTTC.

The chain recombines TRBV9 with TRBJ2-1, with 13 bases identical to TRBD2. This CDR3 has 16 residues. Germline assignment: CDR1 SGDLS and CDR2 YYNGEE. After removal of 4 bases from V and 5 bases from J, the junction contained 6 bases not matched to a gene. The CDR3 bases are TGTGCCAGCAGCATCAGACTAGCGGGAGGTAACAATGAGCAGTTCTTC. Its protein product is CASSIRLAGGNNEQFF.

The rearrangement joins TRBV10-1 to TRBJ1-2; possibly TRBD1 for D (5 bases). Trimming left V 2 bases short and J 5 bases short, with 21 bases between. The CDR3 extends over 17 amino acids. From germline, CDR1 is WNHNN and CDR2 SYGVQD (reference sequence). This CDR3 is CASSESRATRATYGYTF. CDR3 in DNA: TGCGCCAGCAGTGAGAGCAGGGCGACGAGAGCTACTTATGGCTACACCTTC.

This clone has just a few counts. The J gene is TRBJ2-2, the V gene TRBV7-3; perhaps TRBD1 as D (5 bases). Trimming stripped 5 bases from V and 6 bases from J, with 16 bases between. This CDR3 comprises 15 residues. Germline CDR1 reads SGHTA; CDR2 reads FQGTGA. CDR3 in DNA: TGTGCCAGCAGCCCTAATCCAGGGATCGCCGGGGAGCTGTTTTTT. Its protein product is CASSPNPGIAGELFF.

The chain joins TRBV6-5 to TRBJ2-7; D uncertain. Germline CDR1 and CDR2: MNHEY and SVGAGI. CDR3 length: 13 amino acids. Trimming shortened V by 2 bases and J by 3 bases, and 8 bases separated the two germline ends. The CDR3 is CASSYRQDYEQYF. DNA of the CDR3: TGTGCCAGCAGTTACCGTCAGGACTACGAGCAGTACTTC.

This clone was seen a single time. The chain carries TRBV27 and TRBJ1-1, with D possibly TRBD1 on 6 matching bases. V was pared by 1 base and J by 0 bases, with 9 bases between. This CDR3 spans 15 amino acids. Germline CDR1 is MNHEY and CDR2 is SMNVEV (reference sequence). Here the CDR3 DNA reads TGTGCCAGCAGTTTATGGCAGGGGCTGAACACTGAAGCTTTCTTT. This encodes CASSLWQGLNTEAFF.